The next 4 T cell receptor beta chains were all read from a single sample in a study of human T cells and chemical hapten exposure. TCRdb itself ran the RACE reads through MiXCR, one entry per CDR3 protein. The data contain some 99,000 distinct CDR3 sequences, 9.2% of them singletons. Time point given: patch test 2, 6 weeks after DPC sensitization. This sample's treatment: therapeutic diphenylcyclopropenone sensitization with weekly scalp DPC. This specimen was whole blood, taken in connection with sensitization to the hapten diphenylcyclopropenone (DPC). These receptors all stem from a woman aged 40 to 50 with alopecia areata. Some clones in this sample may be carry-over from other donors' samples.

This clonotype was detected a few times. The V and J genes are TRBV12-5 and TRBJ1-4; D remains ambiguous. This CDR3 has 11 residues. Germline values: CDR1 LGHNT, CDR2 FRNRAP. The V and J ends lost 6 bases and 6 bases respectively, with 5 bases between them. CDR3 sequence: CASGVDEKLFF. The DNA for the CDR3 is TGTGCTAGTGGGGTGGATGAAAAACTGTTTTTT.

The V gene is TRBV9, the J gene TRBJ1-3; unclear D gene. The CDR3 runs to 15 residues. V was cut by 4 bases and J by 4 bases, with 15 bases left in between. Germline CDR1 and CDR2: SGDLS and YYNGEE. This CDR3 is CASSSNLGYGNTIYF. CDR3 DNA sequence: TGTGCCAGCAGCTCCAACCTAGGGTACGGAAACACCATATATTTT.

The chain is built from TRBV7-2 and TRBJ2-7; 7 bases map to TRBD1. Germline trimming cut 5 bases from V and 5 bases from J; bases unmatched to any gene: 12. Germline lookup yields CDR1 SGHTA and CDR2 FQGNSA. The CDR3 length is 15 residues. The CDR3 nucleotides read TGTGCCAGCAGCGCAAAGGACAGAGGGGGCCACGAGCAGTACTTC. It translates to CASSAKDRGGHEQYF.

As to this clonotype: A much larger clone lies one base from this, so it may be a read error. The chain combines TRBV7-8 with TRBJ2-3; no clear D. CDR1 is SGHVS, CDR2 FQNEAQ, per germline. This CDR3 has 13 residues. V shed 5 bases and J shed 5 bases, with 11 bases lying between them. CDR3 DNA: TGTGCCAGCAGCGCCTCTTTCATAGATACGCAGTATTTT. It codes for CASSASFIDTQYF.